This TCR beta chain was documented in a study of cytomegalovirus exposure and HLA in healthy donors. Only one count was recorded for this clone. This CDR3 is 16 amino acids long. Germline loops: CDR1 SGHTA, CDR2 FQGNSA. V lost 5 bases and J lost 2; bases outside the gene matches: 8. Both 60 Vbeta primers and 13 Jbeta primers went into the PCR. TCRdb keeps only in-frame clones here, not all; method: immunoSEQ multiplex PCR. The sample carries more than 80,000 clones, roughly four fifths recorded once. The sequenced material came from PBMCs. The chain recombines TRBV7-2 with TRBJ2-2; 7 bases match TRBD2. The receptor was isolated from a human donor in good health. The CDR3 loop reads CASSLRLAGNTGELFF. CDR3 sequence (DNA): TGTGCCAGCAGCCTAAGACTAGCAGGAAACACCGGGGAGCTGTTTTTT.